A selection of T cell receptor beta chains follows, all from one sample in a study of blood T cell repertoires in COVID-19. Sequencing used immunoSEQ multiplex PCR; TCRdb keeps in-frame clones, though not all of them. This table holds 270,000 or so clones, less than 90% found once. The material sequenced was peripheral blood. These receptor sequences come from a woman in her twenties or thirties with COVID-19, enrolled during active disease. CDR3s include the opening cysteine and the closing phenylalanine or tryptophan. Each record gives: V gene, D gene, J gene, clone size, CDR3 protein, CDR3 DNA. The D gene is left open where the match is weak. Expanded clones are given a class, and other clones once, few, many or no size at all.

v_gene: TRBV5-4
d_gene: NA
j_gene: TRBJ2-1
abundance: NA
CDR3aa: CASSLETRGESYNEQFF
CDR3nt: TGTGCCAGCAGCTTAGAAACCAGGGGGGAGTCCTACAATGAGCAGTTCTTC

v_gene: TRBV27
d_gene: TRBD1
j_gene: TRBJ1-5
abundance: NA
CDR3aa: CASRTTGITDVGNQPQHF
CDR3nt: TGTGCCAGCAGAACGACAGGGATTACTGACGTAGGCAATCAGCCCCAGCATTTT

v_gene: TRBV6-5
d_gene: NA
j_gene: TRBJ2-5
abundance: once
CDR3aa: CATRITVSQETQYF
CDR3nt: TGTGCCACCCGAATTACAGTTAGCCAAGAGACCCAGTACTTC

v_gene: TRBV3-1/TRBV3-2
d_gene: NA
j_gene: TRBJ1-2
abundance: NA
CDR3aa: CASSRRASGYGYTF
CDR3nt: TGTGCCAGCAGCCGCAGGGCTTCAGGCTATGGCTACACCTTC

v_gene: TRBV14
d_gene: TRBD2
j_gene: TRBJ2-2
abundance: few
CDR3aa: CASSQARTSGTTGELFF
CDR3nt: TGTGCCAGCAGCCAAGCTAGGACTAGCGGGACCACCGGGGAGCTGTTTTTT

v_gene: TRBV4-1
d_gene: NA
j_gene: TRBJ2-7
abundance: NA
CDR3aa: CASRPLLGEVEQYF
CDR3nt: TGCGCCAGCAGGCCCCTGCTAGGGGAGGTCGAGCAGTACTTC

v_gene: TRBV7-9
d_gene: NA
j_gene: TRBJ2-3
abundance: once
CDR3aa: CASSLGRASTDTQYF
CDR3nt: TGTGCCAGCAGCTTAGGGAGGGCTAGCACAGATACGCAGTATTTT

v_gene: TRBV7-8
d_gene: TRBD1
j_gene: TRBJ1-4
abundance: NA
CDR3aa: CASSSRRQGNEKLFF
CDR3nt: TGTGCCAGCAGCTCACGGAGACAGGGGAATGAAAAACTGTTTTTT

v_gene: TRBV5-4
d_gene: TRBD1
j_gene: TRBJ2-7
abundance: NA
CDR3aa: CASRSRQGHEQYF
CDR3nt: TGTGCCAGCAGATCAAGACAGGGGCACGAGCAGTACTTC

v_gene: TRBV19
d_gene: TRBD2
j_gene: TRBJ2-1
abundance: NA
CDR3aa: CASSLRGSSYNEQFF
CDR3nt: TGTGCCAGTAGTCTGCGGGGGAGCTCCTACAATGAGCAGTTCTTC

v_gene: TRBV29-1
d_gene: TRBD2
j_gene: TRBJ2-1
abundance: once
CDR3aa: CSVEDQGAGRYNEQFF
CDR3nt: TGCAGCGTTGAAGATCAGGGAGCGGGGAGGTACAATGAGCAGTTCTTC

v_gene: TRBV7-2
d_gene: NA
j_gene: TRBJ2-7
abundance: once
CDR3aa: CASSLALGAYEQYF
CDR3nt: TGTGCCAGCAGCTTAGCCCTCGGGGCCTACGAGCAGTACTTC

v_gene: TRBV11-2
d_gene: NA
j_gene: TRBJ2-5
abundance: NA
CDR3aa: CASSLGTQTGETQYF
CDR3nt: TGTGCCAGCAGCTTAGGGACTCAGACTGGGGAGACCCAGTACTTC

v_gene: TRBV19
d_gene: NA
j_gene: TRBJ2-7
abundance: NA
CDR3aa: CASSRTYTYEQYF
CDR3nt: TGTGCCAGTAGTCGAACATATACCTACGAGCAGTACTTC

v_gene: TRBV5-8
d_gene: TRBD2
j_gene: TRBJ2-3
abundance: NA
CDR3aa: CASSARTSNRDTQYF
CDR3nt: TGTGCCAGCAGCGCCAGGACTAGCAACAGAGATACGCAGTATTTT

v_gene: TRBV7-9
d_gene: TRBD1
j_gene: TRBJ1-2
abundance: NA
CDR3aa: CASSTQGDYGYTF
CDR3nt: TGTGCCAGCAGCACACAGGGGGACTATGGCTACACCTTC

v_gene: TRBV6-5
d_gene: TRBD1
j_gene: TRBJ2-5
abundance: NA
CDR3aa: CASRNQGAGETQYF
CDR3nt: TGTGCCAGCAGAAATCAGGGGGCTGGAGAGACCCAGTACTTC

v_gene: TRBV15
d_gene: TRBD1
j_gene: TRBJ1-2
abundance: once
CDR3aa: CATSRTGQSNYGYTF
CDR3nt: TGTGCCACCAGCAGAACGGGACAGTCTAACTATGGCTACACCTTC

v_gene: TRBV6-5
d_gene: NA
j_gene: TRBJ1-4
abundance: once
CDR3aa: CASTPRRRVGEKLFF
CDR3nt: TGTGCCAGCACCCCGCGCCGGAGGGTAGGAGAAAAACTGTTTTTT

v_gene: TRBV27
d_gene: NA
j_gene: TRBJ1-5
abundance: NA
CDR3aa: CASSSRTVNQPQHF
CDR3nt: TGTGCCAGCAGTTCGCGGACAGTCAATCAGCCCCAGCATTTT

v_gene: TRBV30
d_gene: NA
j_gene: TRBJ2-3
abundance: NA
CDR3aa: CAWSSSTDTQYF
CDR3nt: TGTGCCTGGAGTTCTAGCACAGATACGCAGTATTTT

v_gene: TRBV12-3/TRBV12-4
d_gene: TRBD1
j_gene: TRBJ1-5
abundance: NA
CDR3aa: CASSYDRAEPQHF
CDR3nt: TGTGCCAGCAGTTACGACAGGGCGGAGCCCCAGCATTTT

v_gene: TRBV5-5
d_gene: TRBD1
j_gene: TRBJ2-5
abundance: NA
CDR3aa: CASTIPGQWETQYF
CDR3nt: TGTGCCAGCACCATACCGGGACAGTGGGAGACCCAGTACTTC

v_gene: TRBV11-3
d_gene: NA
j_gene: TRBJ2-7
abundance: few
CDR3aa: CASISGRGYEQYF
CDR3nt: TGTGCCAGCATCAGCGGCAGGGGTTACGAGCAGTACTTC

v_gene: TRBV20-1
d_gene: TRBD2
j_gene: TRBJ2-3
abundance: NA
CDR3aa: CSASQPSGTRGTNTQYF
CDR3nt: TGCAGTGCTAGTCAACCTTCCGGGACTAGAGGGACCAATACGCAGTATTTT

v_gene: TRBV6-1
d_gene: NA
j_gene: TRBJ1-5
abundance: NA
CDR3aa: CASSDRQAAGNQPQHF
CDR3nt: TGTGCCAGCAGTGATCGACAGGCGGCGGGCAATCAGCCCCAGCATTTT

v_gene: TRBV5-1
d_gene: NA
j_gene: TRBJ1-2
abundance: once
CDR3aa: CASSFAGGDGYTF
CDR3nt: TGCGCCAGCAGCTTCGCGGGCGGGGATGGCTACACCTTC

v_gene: TRBV10-1
d_gene: TRBD2
j_gene: TRBJ2-1
abundance: NA
CDR3aa: CASSEKRGVAEQFF
CDR3nt: TGCGCCAGCAGTGAGAAGCGGGGGGTTGCCGAGCAGTTCTTC

v_gene: TRBV11-2
d_gene: TRBD1
j_gene: TRBJ2-2
abundance: NA
CDR3aa: CASSPTGGPGGELFF
CDR3nt: TGTGCCAGCAGCCCGACAGGGGGACCGGGCGGGGAGCTGTTTTTT

v_gene: TRBV29-1
d_gene: TRBD1
j_gene: TRBJ2-7
abundance: NA
CDR3aa: CSVRQGSYEQYF
CDR3nt: TGCAGCGTTCGACAGGGGAGCTACGAGCAGTACTTC

v_gene: TRBV27
d_gene: NA
j_gene: TRBJ2-7
abundance: NA
CDR3aa: CASSLMSRGFLDEQYF
CDR3nt: TGTGCCAGCAGTTTAATGTCTCGGGGGTTTTTGGACGAGCAGTACTTC

v_gene: TRBV29-1
d_gene: NA
j_gene: TRBJ2-5
abundance: NA
CDR3aa: CSVLGSSIQETQYF
CDR3nt: TGCAGCGTTTTGGGGAGCTCTATACAGGAGACCCAGTACTTC

v_gene: TRBV2
d_gene: TRBD2
j_gene: TRBJ2-1
abundance: NA
CDR3aa: CASSDRTSGYNEQFF
CDR3nt: TGTGCCAGCAGTGATAGGACTAGCGGGTATAATGAGCAGTTCTTC

v_gene: TRBV21-1
d_gene: NA
j_gene: TRBJ1-6
abundance: NA
CDR3aa: CASSKTENSPLHF
CDR3nt: TGTGCCAGCAGCAAGACAGAAAATTCACCCCTCCACTTT